This TCR beta chain was recorded in a study of blood T cell repertoires in COVID-19. As for the study in general: Sites across the United States, Italy and Spain contributed samples from acute and convalescent COVID-19.

The V end lost 5 bases, the J end lost 9 bases, and 31 bases lay between the germline ends. The CDR3 loop spans 18 amino acids. Germline CDR1 and CDR2: MNHEY and SVGEGT. Authors' data handling: Nucleated cell number was recorded as an estimate derived from reference gene primer amplification. Some clones are missing from TCRdb's copy, which holds only in-frame ones; the method was immunoSEQ multiplex PCR. V and J calls and clone size are copied from that table; D and trimming were computed from the DNA. The top ten clones hold roughly 6% of a sample with fewer than 300,000 clones, 85% to 90% of them seen once.

The sequenced sample consisted of peripheral blood. The rearrangement uses TRBV6-2 or TRBV6-3 and TRBJ2-5; perhaps TRBD1 as D (6 bases). The receptor comes from a woman in her fifties or sixties with COVID-19, enrolled during active disease. CDR3 region: CASSLTTGKPEDGRAQYF. CDR3 DNA: TGTGCCAGCAGTCTTACGACAGGAAAGCCCGAAGACGGGCGGGCCCAGTACTTC.